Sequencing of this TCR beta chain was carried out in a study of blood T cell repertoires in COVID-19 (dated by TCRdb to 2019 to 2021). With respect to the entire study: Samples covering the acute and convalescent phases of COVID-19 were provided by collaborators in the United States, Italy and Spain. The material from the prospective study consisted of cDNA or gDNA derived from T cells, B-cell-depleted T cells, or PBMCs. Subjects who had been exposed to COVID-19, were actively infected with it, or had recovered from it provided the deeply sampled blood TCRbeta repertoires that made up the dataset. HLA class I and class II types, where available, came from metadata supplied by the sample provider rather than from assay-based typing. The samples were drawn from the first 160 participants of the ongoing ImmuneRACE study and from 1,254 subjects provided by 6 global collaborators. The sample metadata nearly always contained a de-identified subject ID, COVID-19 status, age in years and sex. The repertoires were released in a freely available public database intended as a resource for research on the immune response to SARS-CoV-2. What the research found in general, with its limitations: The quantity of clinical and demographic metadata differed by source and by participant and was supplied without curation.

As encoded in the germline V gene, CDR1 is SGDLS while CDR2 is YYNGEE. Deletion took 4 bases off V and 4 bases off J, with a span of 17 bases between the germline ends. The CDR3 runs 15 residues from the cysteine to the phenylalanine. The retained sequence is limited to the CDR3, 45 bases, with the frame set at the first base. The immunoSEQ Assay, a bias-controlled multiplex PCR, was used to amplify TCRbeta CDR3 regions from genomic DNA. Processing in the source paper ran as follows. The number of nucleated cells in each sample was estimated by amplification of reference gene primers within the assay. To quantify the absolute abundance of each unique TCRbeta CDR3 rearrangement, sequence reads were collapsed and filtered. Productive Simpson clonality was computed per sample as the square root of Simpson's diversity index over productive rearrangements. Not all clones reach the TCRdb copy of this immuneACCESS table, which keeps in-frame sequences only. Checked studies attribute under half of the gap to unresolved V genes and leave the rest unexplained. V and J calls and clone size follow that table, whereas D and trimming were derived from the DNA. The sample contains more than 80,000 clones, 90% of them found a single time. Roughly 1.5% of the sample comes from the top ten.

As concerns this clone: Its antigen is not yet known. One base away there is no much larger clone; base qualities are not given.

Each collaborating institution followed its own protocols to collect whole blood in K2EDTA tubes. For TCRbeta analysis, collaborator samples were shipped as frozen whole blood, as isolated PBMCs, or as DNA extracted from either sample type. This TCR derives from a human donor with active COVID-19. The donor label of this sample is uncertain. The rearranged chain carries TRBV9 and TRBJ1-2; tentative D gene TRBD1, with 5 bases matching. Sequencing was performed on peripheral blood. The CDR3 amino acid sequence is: CASSNNPGRGYGYTF. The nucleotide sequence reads TGTGCCAGCAGCAATAATCCCGGTAGGGGCTATGGCTACACCTTC.